The source of this T cell receptor beta chain is a study of cytomegalovirus exposure and HLA in healthy donors. Whole-study results and caveats: Three chains linked to CMV were shown in vitro to be specific for CMV antigens. Later, an analysis showed that TCR beta chains associated with HLA were more clonally expanded than others that were equally common.

PCR employed 60 Vbeta and 13 Jbeta primers. Original handling: It was a later analysis that counted about 80 million unique TCR beta chains, of which roughly 10 million were shared. Libraries were prepared by immunoSEQ multiplex PCR; TCRdb keeps only in-frame clonotypes and omits some of them. The V and J calls and clone size were taken over from that table, and D and trimming were inferred from the DNA. The sample holds about 94,000 clones, roughly 79% seen once. The V and J ends lost 5 bases and 1 base respectively, with 23 bases between them. The CDR3 loop spans 18 amino acids. Germline CDR1 and CDR2: SGHTA and FQGNSA. In the case of this clone: Its target is unknown.

The clonotype was recovered from a middle-aged woman in good health and CMV-seronegative. The sequencing input was PBMCs. The genes are TRBV7-2 and TRBJ1-1; D remains ambiguous. The CDR3 bases are TGTGCCAGCAGCCCCTTTATGGGGAGCGGCTGGTCGAACACTGAAGCTTTCTTT. Translation gives CASSPFMGSGWSNTEAFF.